The entry below gives a single TCR beta chain sequence along with its context. This clonotype appeared once. The specificity of this receptor is unknown. One junction end does not reproduce the germline sequence, and a read error may be involved. Starting from 500 to 600 ng total RNA, TCRbeta-specific cDNA was produced by reverse transcription with a constant-region primer and ProtoScript II reverse transcriptase. Construction of the TCRbeta libraries relied on three nested rounds of multiplex PCR, following a slightly modified ARM-PCR procedure. A final 25-cycle PCR with Deep VentR polymerase added sample barcodes and Illumina adapters. Amplicons of 200-500 bp were gel-purified with a QIAquick gel extraction kit before sequencing. An Illumina HiSeq 2500 was used to sequence the TCRbeta amplicons with 250-bp paired-end reads. Per the authors' processing: Quality trimming of reads was performed with Trimmomatic v0.33, and paired reads were merged with FLASH v1.2.11 so that full CDR3 sequences could be recovered. V, D and J germline segments were assigned to the rearranged TCRbeta sequences using MiGEC v1.2.1b. Clonotype statistics and Shannon-Wiener diversity indices were calculated with VDJtools v1.0.0. Except for diversity analysis, only the 250 most abundant clonotypes of each sample were used in subsequent analyses to reduce sampling bias. Using fastp trimming at Q25 and MiXCR clonotype assembly, TCRdb reanalyzed the public sequencing data and kept in-frame beta chains. Merged by CDR3 protein, the rows form single entries marked with the most common genes and DNA. The V and J calls were determined by TCRdb, not by the authors. The sample table shows around 99,000 distinct CDR3 sequences, and about 70% are seen once. The ten largest clones add up to around 27% of the sample.

These data originate in a study of tumor-infiltrating lymphocytes in primary liver carcinoma (dated by TCRdb to about 2017). Background for the entire study: Of the five patients (three men and two women, aged 30 to 69 years), four had hepatocellular carcinoma and one had combined HCC and intrahepatic cholangiocarcinoma. A total of 35 specimens from 5 patients underwent TCRbeta repertoire sequencing, comprising some 25 tumor regions, 5 adjacent noncancerous liver tissues and 5 peripheral blood samples. The five patients had tumors of stage T1-T3 N0M0, with maximum diameters ranging from about 4 to 11 cm. For each liver tumor, the study sampled five regions along with adjacent normal tissue and blood, and applied TCRbeta repertoire sequencing, expression microarrays and whole-exome sequencing. Technical replicate repertoires showed high reproducibility, with mean shared-clone rates about 0.91 and correlation coefficients above 0.95. Roughly 3.5 to 8 million productive TCRbeta reads were obtained per sample, and no significant difference in read depth was found between tissue types. Broader findings and caveats from the paper: With just four to six patients in the study, the authors point out that the findings should be validated in a larger study. Repertoire overlap was higher between tumor regions (mean about 36%) than tumor-adjacent (approximately 17%) or tumor-blood (about 14%) pairs, consistent with antigen-driven expansion. The top 250 clones made up a significantly larger repertoire fraction in tumors than in blood (p = 0.039). Since the samples were bulk and unsorted, there was no way to compare CD4+ and CD8+ T cell repertoires. Only the TCR beta chain was sequenced, so true repertoire diversity is likely underestimated because unpaired alpha chains were not captured.

Without any cell sorting, total RNA and DNA were extracted together from around 18-30 mg of bulk tissue using the AllPrep DNA/RNA mini kit. Surgical resection was performed in China between 2015 and March 2016 on about five patients with histopathologically diagnosed primary liver carcinoma. At the time of sampling, the patients were treatment-naive and had chronic HBV infection. Fresh tumor and adjacent tissue pieces were bisected, with one half stored in RNAlater at -80 degrees C and the other half sent for histology. The specimen was tumor-adjacent normal liver tissue. This TCR came from a man aged 35-49 years with primary liver carcinoma and hepatitis B virus infection.

The CDR3 is CASSYSVSEQLF. Here is the DNA: TGTGCCAGCAGTTACTCGGTCAGTGAGCAGCTCTTC. The chain links TRBV6-6 with TRBJ2-1, with no reliable assignment of the D segment. The germline V gene (reference sequence) gives CDR1 as MNHNY and CDR2 as SVGAGI. The CDR3 goes from the cysteine to the phenylalanine over 12 residues. Only CDR3 DNA remains: 36 bases, in frame from the first base.